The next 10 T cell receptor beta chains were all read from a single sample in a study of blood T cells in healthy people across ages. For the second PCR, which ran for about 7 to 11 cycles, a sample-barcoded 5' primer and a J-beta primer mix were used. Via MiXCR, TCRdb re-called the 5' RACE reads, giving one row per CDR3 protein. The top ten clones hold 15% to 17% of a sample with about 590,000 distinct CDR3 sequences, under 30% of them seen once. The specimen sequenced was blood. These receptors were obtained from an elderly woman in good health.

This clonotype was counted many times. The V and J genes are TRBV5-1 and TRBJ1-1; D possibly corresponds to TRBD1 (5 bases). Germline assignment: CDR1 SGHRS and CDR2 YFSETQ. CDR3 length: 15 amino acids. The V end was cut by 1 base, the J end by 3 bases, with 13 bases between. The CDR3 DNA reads TGCGCCAGCAGCTTGCGAACAGGCGGGGACACTGAAGCTTTCTTT. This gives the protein CASSLRTGGDTEAFF.

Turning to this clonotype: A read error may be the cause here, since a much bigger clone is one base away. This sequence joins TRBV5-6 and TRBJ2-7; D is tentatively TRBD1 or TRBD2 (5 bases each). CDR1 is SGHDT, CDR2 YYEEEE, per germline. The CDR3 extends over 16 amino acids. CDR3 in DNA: TGTGCCGGCAGCCTCCCCTCGGGGCGGAGAACCTACGAGCAGTACTTC. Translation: CAGSLPSGRRTYEQYF.

The DNA of the CDR3 is TGTGCTACCGGACAGAACAATGAGCAGTTCTTC. Translated: CATGQNNEQFF. This chain connects TRBV7-2 to TRBJ2-1; a weak D match, TRBD1 (6 bases). CDR1 SGHTA and CDR2 FQGNSA come from the germline V gene. This CDR3 spans 11 amino acids.

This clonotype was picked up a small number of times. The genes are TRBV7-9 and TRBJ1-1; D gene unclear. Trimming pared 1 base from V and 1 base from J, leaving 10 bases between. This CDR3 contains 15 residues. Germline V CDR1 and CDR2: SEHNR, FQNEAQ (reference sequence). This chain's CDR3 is CASSLVRQQNTEAFF. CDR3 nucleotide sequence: TGTGCCAGCAGCTTAGTTAGGCAACAGAACACTGAAGCTTTCTTT.

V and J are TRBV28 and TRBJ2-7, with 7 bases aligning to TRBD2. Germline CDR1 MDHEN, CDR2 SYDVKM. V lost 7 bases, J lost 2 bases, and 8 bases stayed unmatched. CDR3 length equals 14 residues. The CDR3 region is CASNPGGSAYEQYF. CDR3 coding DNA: TGTGCCAGCAACCCCGGGGGGTCTGCCTACGAGCAGTACTTC.

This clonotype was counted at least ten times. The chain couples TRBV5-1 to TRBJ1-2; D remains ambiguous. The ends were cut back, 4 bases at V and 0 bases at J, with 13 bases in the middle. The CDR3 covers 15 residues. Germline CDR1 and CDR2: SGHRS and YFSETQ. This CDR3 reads CASSLDSKTNYGYTF. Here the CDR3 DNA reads TGCGCCAGCAGCCTGGACTCAAAAACTAACTATGGCTACACCTTC. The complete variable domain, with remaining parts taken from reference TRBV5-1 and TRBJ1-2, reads KAGVTQTPRYLIKTRGQQVTLSCSPISGHRSVSWYQQTPGQGLQFLFEYFSETQRNKGNFPGRFSGRQFSNSRSEMNVSTLELGDSALYLCASSLDSKTNYGYTFGSGTRLTVV.

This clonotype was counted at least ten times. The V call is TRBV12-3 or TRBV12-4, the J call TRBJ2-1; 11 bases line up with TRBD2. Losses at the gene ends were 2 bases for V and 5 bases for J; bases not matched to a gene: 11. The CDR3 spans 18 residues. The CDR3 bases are TGTGCCAGCAGTTTACGAATGATAGCGGGGGGGCACCACAATGAGCAGTTCTTC. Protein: CASSLRMIAGGHHNEQFF.

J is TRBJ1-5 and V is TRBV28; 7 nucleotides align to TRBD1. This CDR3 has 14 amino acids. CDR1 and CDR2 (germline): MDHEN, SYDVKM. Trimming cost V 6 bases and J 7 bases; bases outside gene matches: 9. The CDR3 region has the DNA TGTGCCAGCAGCTCCAGGGGGAGTCGGCAGCCCCAGCATTTT. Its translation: CASSSRGSRQPQHF.

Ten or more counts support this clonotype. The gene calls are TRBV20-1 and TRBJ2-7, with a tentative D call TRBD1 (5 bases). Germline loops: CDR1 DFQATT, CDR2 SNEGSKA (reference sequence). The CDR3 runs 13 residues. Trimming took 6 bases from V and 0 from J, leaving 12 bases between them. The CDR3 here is CSAHSDSSYEQYF. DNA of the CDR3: TGCAGTGCGCACTCCGACAGCTCCTACGAGCAGTACTTC.

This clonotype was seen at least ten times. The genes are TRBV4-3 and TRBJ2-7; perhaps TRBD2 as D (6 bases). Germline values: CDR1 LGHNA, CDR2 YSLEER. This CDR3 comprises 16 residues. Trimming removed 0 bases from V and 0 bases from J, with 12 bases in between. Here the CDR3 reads CASSQDLQDYSYEQYF. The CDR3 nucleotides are TGCGCCAGCAGCCAAGATTTACAGGACTACTCCTACGAGCAGTACTTC.